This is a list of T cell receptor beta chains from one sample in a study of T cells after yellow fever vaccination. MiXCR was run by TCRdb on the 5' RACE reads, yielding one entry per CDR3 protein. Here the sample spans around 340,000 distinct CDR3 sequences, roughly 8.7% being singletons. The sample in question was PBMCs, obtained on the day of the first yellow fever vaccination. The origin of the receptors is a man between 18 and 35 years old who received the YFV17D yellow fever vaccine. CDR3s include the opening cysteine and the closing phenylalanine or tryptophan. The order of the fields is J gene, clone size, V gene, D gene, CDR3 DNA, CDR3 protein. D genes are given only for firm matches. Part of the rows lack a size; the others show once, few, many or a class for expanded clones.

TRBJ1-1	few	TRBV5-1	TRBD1	TGCGCCAGCAGCGACCGGACAGGGCTAGATAGGACTGAAGCTTTCTTT	CASSDRTGLDRTEAFF
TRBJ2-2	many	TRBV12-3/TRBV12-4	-	TGTGCCAGCAGTTTAGGACGGGCTTTCTGGGGGACCGGGGAGCTGTTTTTT	CASSLGRAFWGTGELFF
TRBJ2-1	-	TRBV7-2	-	TGTGCCAGCAGCCCGACACCGGATGAGCAGTTCTTC	CASSPTPDEQFF
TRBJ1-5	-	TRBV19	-	TGTGCCAGTAGTACCTCTGCGACAGGTATTCGGAATCAGCCCCAGCATTTT	CASSTSATGIRNQPQHF
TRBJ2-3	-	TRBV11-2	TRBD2	TGTGCCAGCAGCTTAAGACCTAGCGGGGGGCTGACAGATACGCAGTATTTT	CASSLRPSGGLTDTQYF
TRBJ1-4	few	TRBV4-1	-	TGCGCCAGCAGCCGTAGAAGTGGGCAGGGGATAAATGAAAAACTGTTTTTT	CASSRRSGQGINEKLFF
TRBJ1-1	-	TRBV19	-	TGTGCCAGTAGTGAAGGGACGGACACTGAAGCTTTCTTT	CASSEGTDTEAFF
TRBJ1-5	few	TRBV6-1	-	TGTGCCAGCAGCGCTGAACGGTCCGGACTCAGTCAGCCCCAGCATTTT	CASSAERSGLSQPQHF
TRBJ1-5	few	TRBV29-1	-	TGCAGCGTTGTAGACACCTTCAGCAATCAGCCCCAGCATTTT	CSVVDTFSNQPQHF
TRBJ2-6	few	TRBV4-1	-	TGCGCCAGCAGCCAAGGGCCGGCCTCTGGGGCCAACGTCCTGACTTTC	CASSQGPASGANVLTF
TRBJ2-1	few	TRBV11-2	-	TGTGCCAGCACCAGACAGAGGGCTCTCAATGAGCAGTTCTTC	CASTRQRALNEQFF
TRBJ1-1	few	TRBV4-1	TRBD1	TGCGCCAGCAGCCAAGAAGGGCTAGGGGGCTTTGCTGAAGCTTTCTTT	CASSQEGLGGFAEAFF
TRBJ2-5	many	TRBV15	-	TGTGCCACCAGCAGAGGGGGGGCCCAGGAGACCCAGTACTTC	CATSRGGAQETQYF
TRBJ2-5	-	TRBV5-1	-	TGCGCCAGCAGTCCCCGGTCTGCCAGGGGAGGGGAGACCCAGTACTTC	CASSPRSARGGETQYF
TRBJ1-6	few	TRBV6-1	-	TGTGCCAGCAATCCGGCAGGGCTTAATTCACCCCTCCACTTT	CASNPAGLNSPLHF
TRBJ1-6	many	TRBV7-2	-	TGTGCCAGCAGCCCGGGACCTAGAAGGGGATCACCCCTCCACTTT	CASSPGPRRGSPLHF
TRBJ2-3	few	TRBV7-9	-	TGTGCCAGCAGCTTAGCGCGGGTCGGGCCCACAGATACGCAGTATTTT	CASSLARVGPTDTQYF
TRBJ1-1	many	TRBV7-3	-	TGTGCCAGCAGCGCGGGAGATGTGGCTTTCTTT	CASSAGDVAFF
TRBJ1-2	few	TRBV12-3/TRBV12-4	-	TGTGCCAGCAACCTACGTAACAGGCGTGGCTACACCTTC	CASNLRNRRGYTF
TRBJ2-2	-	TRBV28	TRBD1	TGTGCCAGCAGCCTCGGGACAGGGCCGAGGGAGCTGTTTTTT	CASSLGTGPRELFF
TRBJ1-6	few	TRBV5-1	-	TGCGCCAGCAGCTTGGAAACTACAGCCAATTCACCCCTCCACTTT	CASSLETTANSPLHF
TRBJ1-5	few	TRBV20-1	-	TGCAGTGCTTGGCAGGGACACAATCAGCCCCAGCATTTT	CSAWQGHNQPQHF
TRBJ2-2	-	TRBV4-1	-	TGCGCCAGCAGCCAACTGCAGAATTTGCGGGAGCTGTTTTTT	CASSQLQNLRELFF
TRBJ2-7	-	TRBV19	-	TGTGCCAGTAAGGGTCGAGGAAACCCCCAAGGGGACGAGCAGTACTTC	CASKGRGNPQGDEQYF
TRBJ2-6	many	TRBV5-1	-	TGCGCCAGCAGCTTGGTAGCTCTCTCTGGGGCCAACGTCCTGACTTTC	CASSLVALSGANVLTF
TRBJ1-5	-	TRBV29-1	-	TGCAGCGCCCGCGGGGCAAATCAGCCCCAGCATTTT	CSARGANQPQHF
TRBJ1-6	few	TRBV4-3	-	TGCGCCAGCAGCCAAGCTGGTCCCAGGGGCAGCCTCTTCAATTCACCCCTCCACTTT	CASSQAGPRGSLFNSPLHF
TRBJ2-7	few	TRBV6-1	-	TGTGCCAGCAGAGCAGGTCTCTTGCCGAACGAGCAGTACTTC	CASRAGLLPNEQYF
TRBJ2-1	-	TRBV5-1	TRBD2	TGCGCCAGCAGCTTGATCCCTAGCGGGGGGGAACAAAAATACTACAATGAGCAGTTCTTC	CASSLIPSGGEQKYYNEQFF
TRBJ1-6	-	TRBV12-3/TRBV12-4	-	TGTGCCAGCAGTTTACTGGGGGAAAATTCACCCCTCCACTTT	CASSLLGENSPLHF
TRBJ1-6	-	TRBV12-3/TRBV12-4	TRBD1	TGTGCCAGCAGGTCACAGGGGGCTGGGTCACCCCTCCACTTT	CASRSQGAGSPLHF
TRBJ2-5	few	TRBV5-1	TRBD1	TGCGCCAGCAGCTTCCCCCGGGACAGGGTCCAAGAGACCCAGTACTTC	CASSFPRDRVQETQYF
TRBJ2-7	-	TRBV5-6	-	TGTGCCAGCAGCTTGGGACAGGCGGGGTACGAGCAGTACTTC	CASSLGQAGYEQYF
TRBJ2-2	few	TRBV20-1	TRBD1	TGCAGTGCTAGTTTGGCAGGGGGCACCGGGGAGCTGTTTTTT	CSASLAGGTGELFF
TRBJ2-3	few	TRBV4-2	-	TGTGCCAGCAGCCCCAAGGACAGACGGGTGCTAGGGTTATTGAGCACAGATACGCAGTATTTT	CASSPKDRRVLGLLSTDTQYF
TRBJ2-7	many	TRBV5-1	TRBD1	TGCGCCAGCAGCTCCGGGACAGGAGTCTACGAGCAGTACTTC	CASSSGTGVYEQYF
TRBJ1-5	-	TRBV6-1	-	TGTGCCAGCAAAAACGGAGGCGCCGCGGTAGGCAATCAGCCCCAGCATTTT	CASKNGGAAVGNQPQHF
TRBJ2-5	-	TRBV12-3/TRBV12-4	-	TGTGCCAGCAGTTTGGGAAGCGCAGAGACCCAGTACTTC	CASSLGSAETQYF
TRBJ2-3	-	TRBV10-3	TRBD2	TGTGCCATCAGTAGAGACCGGACTAGCGGGGGAGGAGGAGATACGCAGTATTTT	CAISRDRTSGGGGDTQYF
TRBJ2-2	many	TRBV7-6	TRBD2	TGTGCCAGCAGCCCCGCCGGCGGGAGCCGTTGGGAGCTGTTTTTT	CASSPAGGSRWELFF
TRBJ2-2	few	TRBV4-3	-	TGCGCCAGCAGCCAAGTCATGCTCCCCGCCGGGGAGCTGTTTTTT	CASSQVMLPAGELFF
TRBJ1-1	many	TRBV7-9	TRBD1	TGTGCCAGCGCACTACAGGGGGCCAAGACGAACACTGAAGCTTTCTTT	CASALQGAKTNTEAFF
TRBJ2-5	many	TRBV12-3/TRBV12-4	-	TGTGCCAGCAGTTTAAGGGATAGGGAGACCCAGTACTTC	CASSLRDRETQYF
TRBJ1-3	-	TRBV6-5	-	TGTGCCAGCAGGCTCGACAGTATTAGCTCTGGAAACACCATATATTTT	CASRLDSISSGNTIYF
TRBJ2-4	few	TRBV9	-	TGTGCCAGCAGCTCCGGACAGTCGGAGGCCAAAAACATTCAGTACTTC	CASSSGQSEAKNIQYF
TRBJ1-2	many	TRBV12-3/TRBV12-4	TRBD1	TGTGCCAGCAGTTGGGACAGGGGTCGTGGCTACACCTTC	CASSWDRGRGYTF
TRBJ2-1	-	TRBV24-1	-	TGTGCCACCACGGGCACCCCAGAGGGCTACAATGAGCAGTTCTTC	CATTGTPEGYNEQFF
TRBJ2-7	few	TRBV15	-	TGTGCCACCAGCAGAGACGCCAGCAGCTACGAGCAGTACTTC	CATSRDASSYEQYF
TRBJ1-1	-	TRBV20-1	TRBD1	TGCAGTGCTCAGGGGGGGAGGGGGAACACTGAAGCTTTCTTT	CSAQGGRGNTEAFF
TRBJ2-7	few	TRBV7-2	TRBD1	TGTGCCAGCAGCTCGACCCGGGACAGCGCCGGCCTCTACGAGCAGTACTTC	CASSSTRDSAGLYEQYF
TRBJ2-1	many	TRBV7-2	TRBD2	TGTGCCAGCAGCCCAATAGCGGGGGCCTCCTACAATGAGCAGTTCTTC	CASSPIAGASYNEQFF
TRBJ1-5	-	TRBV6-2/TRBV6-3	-	TGTGCCAGCAGTTACTCGATAGGCCTCCGCAATCAGCCCCAGCATTTT	CASSYSIGLRNQPQHF
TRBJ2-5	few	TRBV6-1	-	TGTGCCAGCACCGCTAGGTCTTGGGACGCTGGGACCCAGTACTTC	CASTARSWDAGTQYF
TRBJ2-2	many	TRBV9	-	TGTGCCAGCAGTCGAGAAGGGTCTAACACCGGGGAGCTGTTTTTT	CASSREGSNTGELFF
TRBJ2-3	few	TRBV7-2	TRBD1	TGTGCCAGCAGCTCCAGGGGGAGGCAGTATTTT	CASSSRGRQYF
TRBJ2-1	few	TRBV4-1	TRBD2	TGCGCCAGCAGCCAAGTCGGAGCGGGGGGAAACAATGAGCAGTTCTTC	CASSQVGAGGNNEQFF
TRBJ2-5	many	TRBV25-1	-	TGTGCCAGCAGTGACCAGGGCACTGGCGAGACCCAGTACTTC	CASSDQGTGETQYF
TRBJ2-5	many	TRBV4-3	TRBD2	TGCGCCAGCAGCCAAGGGAAAAGCGGGGACGAACAAGAGACCCAGTACTTC	CASSQGKSGDEQETQYF
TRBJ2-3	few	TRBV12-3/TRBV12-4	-	TGTGCCAGCAGTTTTATGGGGCTCGGCACAGATACGCAGTATTTT	CASSFMGLGTDTQYF